A single sample gave rise to the 8 T cell receptor beta chains below, sequenced in a study of CD8+ T cells in alopecia areata. It was cDNA, reverse transcribed from extracted RNA, that served as the sequencing template. The data were produced by immunoSEQ multiplex PCR, yet TCRdb's version contains in-frame clones alone and is incomplete. The data hold hundreds of thousands of clones, with approximately 61% observed a single time. Sequencing used CD4+ T cells sorted from blood, obtained at week 0. Receptor source: a human donor with alopecia areata.

V gene TRBV29-1 combines with J gene TRBJ1-6; D uncertain. The CDR3 extends over 13 amino acids. Germline CDR1 is SQVTM and CDR2 is ANQGSEA. Trimming pared 4 bases from V and 6 bases from J, leaving 10 bases between. The CDR3 coding sequence is TGCAGCGTTGCAGCGGGGAGTAATTCACCCCTCCACTTT. Translation: CSVAAGSNSPLHF.

The chain combines TRBV7-2 with TRBJ2-5; unclear D gene. Germline V CDR1 and CDR2: SGHTA, FQGNSA. This CDR3 comprises 15 residues. V lost 5 bases and J 5 bases, leaving 18 bases between the germline ends. The CDR3 sequence: CASSPSLTSRETQYF. CDR3 coding DNA: TGTGCCAGCAGCCCCTCCTTGACCTCCCGGGAGACCCAGTACTTC.

This chain joins TRBV10-3 and TRBJ2-7; D remains ambiguous. V was trimmed by 8 bases and J by 3 bases, leaving 8 bases between them. The CDR3 runs 11 residues. Germline CDR1 reads ENHRY; CDR2 reads SYGVKD. CDR3 DNA sequence: TGTGCCATCGCAGCGAGCTACGAGCAGTACTTC. It translates to CAIAASYEQYF.

This clone was counted only a few times. The chain employs TRBV2 and TRBJ2-5; 15 bases are a match to TRBD2. V shed 5 bases and J 7 bases; nucleotides not matched to a gene: 11. The CDR3 length is 17 residues. Germline CDR1 and CDR2: SNHLY and FYNNEI. The DNA of the CDR3 is TGTGCCAGCAGTTATCCCGGGACTAGCGGGGGGCTGAGGACCCAGTACTTC. It codes for CASSYPGTSGGLRTQYF.

The V gene is TRBV27, the J gene TRBJ2-1, with D possibly TRBD1 on 6 matching bases. CDR1 is MNHEY and CDR2 is SMNVEV in the germline V gene (reference sequence). The CDR3 consists of 14 residues. Between the trimmed V and J ends, which lost 3 bases and 3 bases, there was a span of 9 bases. Here the CDR3 DNA reads TGTGCCAGCAGTTTTACGGGACACTACAATGAGCAGTTCTTC. Its translation is CASSFTGHYNEQFF.

The genes are TRBV27 and TRBJ2-2; no firm D call. Germline CDR1 is MNHEY and CDR2 is SMNVEV (reference sequence). Trimming shortened V by 1 base and J by 5 bases, and 5 bases separated the two germline ends. There are 13 residues in the CDR3. The CDR3: CASSLWLTGELFF. Written as DNA, the CDR3 is TGTGCCAGCAGTTTATGGTTAACCGGGGAGCTGTTTTTT.

The chain carries TRBV27 and TRBJ2-7; 11 bases map to TRBD1. V shed 6 bases and J 1 base; nucleotides not matched to a gene: 2. The germline CDR1 and CDR2 sequences are MNHEY and SMNVEV (reference sequence). This CDR3 has 14 amino acids. The CDR3 DNA reads TGTGCCAGCAGCGGACAGGGGGCATCCTACGAGCAGTACTTC. Translation: CASSGQGASYEQYF.

The CDR3 DNA sequence: TGTGCCAGCAGGACAGGGTTGGATTCACCCCTCCACTTT. Its translation: CASRTGLDSPLHF. The rearrangement links TRBV7-2 to TRBJ1-6, with 7 bases matching TRBD1. Germline V gives CDR1 SGHTA, CDR2 FQGNSA. The CDR3 is made up of 13 amino acids. The V segment lost 6 bases and the J segment 8 bases; nucleotides outside the gene matches: 4.